This entry is about one TCR beta chain. RNA transcripts were the template for amplifying TCR beta CDR3 regions. With the HTBI primer set, the TCR CDR3 went through a first round of RT-PCR. TCRdb processed the multiplex PCR reads anew with MiXCR; each CDR3 protein has one entry. The sample comprises under 350,000 distinct CDR3 sequences, roughly 20% of which are singletons, and under 55% rests with the top ten. Germline CDR1 MNHNS, CDR2 SASEGT. V gave up 8 bases and J gave up 7 bases, with 15 bases separating them. CDR3 size: 13 residues. This sample was included in a study of T cells in Graves' hyperthyroidism and ophthalmopathy.

The sequenced sample consisted of blood. The V and J genes are TRBV6-1 and TRBJ2-1; unclear D gene. This clonotype was sampled from a woman between 50 and 59 years old with Graves' hyperthyroidism. The CDR3 spells CASRGSLGNEQFF. DNA for the CDR3: TGTGCCAGCCGCGGATCTCTTGGGAATGAGCAGTTCTTC.